This T cell receptor (beta chain) was retrieved from a study of blood T cell repertoires in COVID-19. Overall study context: Italy, Spain and the United States were the sources of the convalescent and acute COVID-19 samples. Nucleic acid was either cDNA or gDNA, and it came from T cells, B-cell-depleted T cells, or PBMCs.

Original data processing: Using reference gene primer amplification, nucleated cell counts were estimated. TCRdb keeps only in-frame clones here, not all; method: immunoSEQ multiplex PCR. V, J and clone size derive from that table, while D and trimming were established from the DNA sequence. The profile covers fewer than 350,000 clones, with 88% appearing a single time and roughly 9% taken by the ten largest. Sequenced sample: peripheral blood. The TCR comes from a man between 18 and 29 years old with active or convalescent COVID-19.

The CDR3 protein is CASMGGDTQYF. The DNA of the CDR3 is TGTGCCAGCATGGGGGGGGATACGCAGTATTTT. The chain has TRBV2 and TRBJ2-3; the match to TRBD2 covers 7 bases. The V gene's germline CDR1 is SNHLY and CDR2 FYNNEI. The CDR3 loop spans 11 amino acids. The junction had 1 base not matched to a gene; V was cut back by 7 bases and J by 6 bases.